Following are 28 T cell receptor beta chains from one sample sequenced in a study of PD-L1 blockade in urothelial cancer. Libraries were prepared by immunoSEQ multiplex PCR; TCRdb keeps only in-frame clonotypes and omits some of them. The top ten clones hold around 3.2% of a sample with 60,000 to 65,000 clones, about 76% of them seen once. The time point: pretreatment peripheral blood. The source material was PBMCs, sampled around atezolizumab (anti-PD-L1) treatment. Receptors were obtained from a man in his 70s with urothelial cancer.

This clone was observed a single time. The J gene is TRBJ2-2, the V gene TRBV28, with a possible D match to TRBD2 (6 bases). This CDR3 is 16 amino acids long. Trimming stripped 3 bases from V and 3 bases from J, with 14 bases between. Per germline, CDR1 MDHEN and CDR2 SYDVKM. Here the CDR3 reads CASSFLGWGDTGELFF. CDR3 nucleotide sequence: TGTGCCAGCAGTTTTTTGGGCTGGGGGGACACCGGGGAGCTGTTTTTT.

Of note for this clone: Germline is not matched at one junction end, which may reflect a read error. The rearrangement uses TRBV7-7 and TRBJ2-5; 8 nucleotides line up with TRBD1. The CDR3 contains 15 residues. The germline V gene encodes CDR1 SSHAT and CDR2 FNYEAQ (reference sequence). CDR3 region: CASSPGQGGQETQYF. The CDR3 DNA is TGTGCTAGCAGCCCAGGACAGGGAGGTCAAGAGACCCAGTACTTC.

CDR3 coding DNA: TGCAGCGTTGTCTTTTTCGGGGGGCCGGGTACTGAAGCTTTCTTT. Translated: CSVVFFGGPGTEAFF. J is TRBJ1-1 and V is TRBV29-1; D perhaps matches TRBD1 (6 bases). In germline, CDR1 is SQVTM, CDR2 ANQGSEA. With 4 bases removed from V and 5 bases from J, the gap between germline ends came to 20 bases. The CDR3 length is 15 residues.

The chain combines TRBV6-1 with TRBJ1-3; D uncertain. The CDR3 extends over 14 amino acids. The germline V gene has CDR1 MNHNS and CDR2 SASEGT. Trimming shortened V by 4 bases and J by 2 bases, and 9 bases separated the two germline ends. CDR3 loop: CASSVALTGNTIYF. CDR3 DNA sequence: TGTGCCAGCAGTGTAGCCCTTACTGGAAACACCATATATTTT.

The chain combines TRBV7-9 with TRBJ2-7; the D gene is possibly TRBD2 (5 bases). V was cut by 0 bases and J by 0 bases, with 6 bases left in between. CDR3 length equals 14 residues. Germline assignment: CDR1 SEHNR and CDR2 FQNEAQ (reference sequence). The DNA for the CDR3 is TGTGCCAGCAGCTTAGCAGGGAGCTCCTACGAGCAGTACTTC. Encoded protein: CASSLAGSSYEQYF.

This clone was seen a single time. The chain is built from TRBV10-3 and TRBJ1-1; D is uncertain. The length of the CDR3 is 13 residues. V dropped 6 bases and J dropped 7 bases, with 15 bases sitting between them. The germline V gene has CDR1 ENHRY and CDR2 SYGVKD. The CDR3 nucleotides are TGTGCCATCAGCAGTTCCCCCGAAAGTGAAGCTTTCTTT. Amino acids: CAISSSPESEAFF.

This chain joins TRBV25-1 and TRBJ2-3; 8 nucleotides agree with TRBD1. The CDR3 covers 15 residues. The V gene's germline CDR1 is MGHDK and CDR2 SYGVNS. Trimming at V came to 4 bases and at J to 2 bases, leaving 5 bases not matched to a gene. DNA of the CDR3: TGTGCCAGCAGTGTGGGGACAGGACCCACAGATACGCAGTATTTT. As protein: CASSVGTGPTDTQYF.

The J gene is TRBJ2-3, the V gene TRBV5-4; D is possibly TRBD2 (5 bases). Trimming shortened V by 2 bases and J by 1 base, and 8 bases separated the two germline ends. Germline values: CDR1 SGHNT, CDR2 YYREEE (reference sequence). The CDR3 length is 14 residues. The CDR3 loop reads CASSFRGGTDTQYF. Written as DNA, the CDR3 is TGTGCCAGCAGCTTTCGGGGAGGCACAGATACGCAGTATTTT.

V usage is TRBV30 and J usage is TRBJ2-6; no definite D call. The CDR3 totals 13 residues. Trimming removed 3 bases from V and 4 bases from J, with 7 bases in between. Germline V gives CDR1 GTSNPN, CDR2 SVGIG (reference sequence). DNA of the CDR3: TGTGCCTGGAGACTTCGCGGGGCCAACGTCCTGACTTTC. Amino acid sequence: CAWRLRGANVLTF.

The chain has TRBV19 and TRBJ1-5, with unresolved D. Trimming shortened V by 3 bases and J by 9 bases, and 12 bases separated the two germline ends. CDR3 length: 13 residues. Germline V gene data show CDR1 as LNHDA and CDR2 as SQIVND (reference sequence). In nucleotides, the CDR3 is TGTGCCAGTAGTATGTCCGCCTATTCGCCCCAGCATTTT. Protein: CASSMSAYSPQHF.

This rearrangement joins TRBV5-1 to TRBJ2-1; 7 nucleotides match TRBD1. Germline-derived CDR1 and CDR2 are SGHRS and YFSETQ. This CDR3 has 14 amino acids. J gave up 7 bases and V 2 bases, and 6 bases lay outside the gene matches. For the CDR3, the DNA is TGCGCCAGCAGCTTTTCGTACAGGGGAAATGAGCAGTTCTTC. Amino acids: CASSFSYRGNEQFF.

This clone was seen a single time. The rearrangement uses TRBV30 and TRBJ1-4, with D hard to call. Germline CDR1 GTSNPN, CDR2 SVGIG (reference sequence). V was trimmed by 0 bases and J by 0 bases, leaving 8 bases between them. This CDR3 comprises 15 residues. The CDR3 is CAWSVPSTTNEKLFF. The CDR3 region has the DNA TGTGCCTGGAGTGTACCTTCTACAACTAATGAAAAACTGTTTTTT.

This clone was seen only once. This chain joins TRBV5-1 and TRBJ1-2; the D gene is possibly TRBD1 (6 bases). Looked up from germline, CDR1 is SGHRS and CDR2 is YFSETQ. The CDR3 covers 16 residues. V lost 4 bases, J lost 4 bases, and 20 bases lay in between. In DNA form, the CDR3 reads TGCGCCAGCAGCCTCGGTAGTGGGGGCGGAAGCTATGGCTACACCTTC. It codes for CASSLGSGGGSYGYTF.

The chain links TRBV6-5 to TRBJ2-7, with D possibly matching TRBD1 (7 bases). The length of the CDR3 is 14 residues. CDR1 and CDR2 (germline): MNHEY, SVGAGI. V was cut by 10 bases and J by 3 bases, with 19 bases left in between. The CDR3 loop reads CATSAGQNFYEQYF. The CDR3 DNA reads TGTGCCACCTCGGCGGGACAGAATTTCTACGAGCAGTACTTC.

This chain links TRBV9 with TRBJ2-3, with 8 bases identical to TRBD2. The CDR3 extends over 15 amino acids. Germline trimming cut 0 bases from V and 2 bases from J; bases unmatched to any gene: 2. Germline V gene lookup returns CDR1 SGDLS and CDR2 YYNGEE. CDR3 amino acids: CASSVGAGDTDTQYF. CDR3 bases: TGTGCCAGCAGCGTAGGAGCGGGAGACACAGATACGCAGTATTTT.

The chain employs TRBV5-1 and TRBJ1-1, with 9 positions matching TRBD1. There are 16 residues in the CDR3. The junction had 10 bases not matched to a gene; V was cut back by 3 bases and J by 4 bases. Per germline, CDR1 SGHRS and CDR2 YFSETQ. The CDR3 here is CASSSSGTGKGTEAFF. The CDR3 region has the DNA TGCGCCAGCAGCTCCTCCGGGACAGGGAAGGGCACTGAAGCTTTCTTT.

This chain uses TRBV29-1 with TRBJ2-7, with TRBD1 identical over 10 bases. Germline V gives CDR1 SQVTM, CDR2 ANQGSEA. This CDR3 has 12 residues. The J segment lost 5 bases and the V segment lost 7 bases, leaving 5 bases of the junction unmatched. Here the CDR3 reads CSGGQGRNEQYF. The CDR3 DNA reads as TGCAGCGGGGGACAGGGGAGGAACGAGCAGTACTTC.

The chain links TRBV25-1 to TRBJ2-7, with a tentative D call TRBD2 (6 bases). CDR3 length: 14 residues. CDR1 is MGHDK and CDR2 is SYGVNS in the germline V gene. Trimming took off 1 base at V and 7 bases at J, with 14 bases between the two ends. CDR3 in DNA: TGTGCCAGCAGTGAATCGGGCGGGACGTTGGAGCAGTACTTC. Its translation is CASSESGGTLEQYF.

This chain joins TRBV30 and TRBJ2-1; 10 nucleotides line up with TRBD2. The germline V gene encodes CDR1 GTSNPN and CDR2 SVGIG (reference sequence). The CDR3 contains 15 residues. V shed 0 bases and J 7 bases; nucleotides not matched to a gene: 6. This CDR3 is CAWSVQLAGTNEQFF. CDR3 nucleotides: TGTGCCTGGAGTGTACAACTAGCGGGGACGAATGAGCAGTTCTTC.

J is TRBJ2-1 and V is TRBV7-2; perhaps TRBD2 as D (6 bases). The germline V gene has CDR1 SGHTA and CDR2 FQGNSA. This CDR3 comprises 14 residues. Trimming removed 1 base at V and 7 bases at J, with 11 bases between. The CDR3 is CASSLVLSGNEQFF. CDR3 sequence (DNA): TGTGCCAGCAGCTTAGTGCTCAGCGGGAATGAGCAGTTCTTC.

The chain is built from TRBV5-5 and TRBJ2-3; D perhaps matches TRBD2 (5 bases). Germline loops: CDR1 SGHKS, CDR2 YYEKEE (reference sequence). The CDR3 covers 13 residues. V was cut by 6 bases and J by 5 bases, with 13 bases left in between. CDR3 coding DNA: TGTGCCAGCACCCGGGGAGAACGAGATACGCAGTATTTT. Translation: CASTRGERDTQYF.

The V and J genes are TRBV28 and TRBJ1-2; 7 bases align to TRBD1. The CDR3 loop spans 15 amino acids. The V gene end was trimmed by 8 bases and the J gene end by 4 bases; junction bases not matched to a gene: 13. In germline, CDR1 is MDHEN, CDR2 SYDVKM. The CDR3 DNA sequence: TGTGCCAGCGGACAGAGACAGGGAGCACTCTATGGCTACACCTTC. It translates to CASGQRQGALYGYTF.

J is TRBJ2-5 and V is TRBV6-6, with TRBD2 matching 7 bases. CDR1 MNHNY and CDR2 SVGAGI come from the germline V gene (reference sequence). The CDR3 consists of 14 residues. J gave up 1 base and V 9 bases, and 8 bases lay outside the gene matches. CDR3 DNA: TGTGCCAGTAGGGACTCTAGCGGCCAAGAGACCCAGTACTTC. It is translated as CASRDSSGQETQYF.

V gene TRBV2 combines with J gene TRBJ1-3; D not certain. This CDR3 spans 12 amino acids. CDR1 is SNHLY and CDR2 is FYNNEI in the germline V gene. The ends were cut back, 5 bases at V and 0 bases at J, with 2 bases in the middle. CDR3 loop: CASSYSGNTIYF. The CDR3 DNA reads as TGTGCCAGCAGTTACTCTGGAAACACCATATATTTT.

This clone was detected only a few times. This chain joins TRBV2 and TRBJ1-4; TRBD1 is a possible D gene (6 bases). Between the trimmed V and J ends, which lost 6 bases and 9 bases, there was a span of 17 bases. The CDR3 covers 14 residues. From germline, CDR1 is SNHLY and CDR2 FYNNEI. CDR3 sequence: CASRGGAVYQKLFF. The CDR3 bases are TGTGCCAGCAGAGGGGGGGCGGTGTATCAAAAACTGTTTTTT.

The chain carries TRBV7-6 and TRBJ2-2; D possibly corresponds to TRBD2 (5 bases). V shed 3 bases and J shed 0 bases, with 11 bases lying between them. This CDR3 contains 16 residues. Per germline, CDR1 SGHVS and CDR2 FNYEAQ. Here the CDR3 reads CASSFSTGSNTGELFF. The CDR3 nucleotides read TGTGCCAGCAGCTTTAGTACGGGGTCGAACACCGGGGAGCTGTTTTTT. Filled out from reference TRBV7-6 and TRBJ2-2, the complete variable domain reads GAGVSQSPRYKVTKRGQDVALRCDPISGHVSLYWYRQALGQGPEFLTYFNYEAQQDKSGLPNDRFSAERPEGSISTLTIQRTEQRDSAMYRCASSFSTGSNTGELFFGEGSRLTVL.

Only one count was recorded for this clone. The V and J genes are TRBV28 and TRBJ2-5; TRBD2 agrees at 11 bases. The length of the CDR3 is 21 residues. Germline lookup yields CDR1 MDHEN and CDR2 SYDVKM. J lost 1 base, V lost 2 bases, and 18 bases had no gene match. CDR3 coding DNA: TGTGCCAGCAGTTTACCTCGATCCCGACTAGCGGGAACCCTAACCCAAGAGACCCAGTACTTC. This translates into CASSLPRSRLAGTLTQETQYF.

This chain links TRBV5-1 with TRBJ2-7, with D possibly being TRBD1 (6 bases). Looked up from germline, CDR1 is SGHRS and CDR2 is YFSETQ. V lost 0 bases and J 7 bases, leaving 20 bases between the germline ends. The CDR3 runs to 16 residues. The DNA of the CDR3 is TGCGCCAGCAGCTTGGCCGAAGAGGGGGAATCGGGAGAGCAGTACTTC. Its translation: CASSLAEEGESGEQYF.